This paragraph reports one T cell receptor (beta chain). The antigen is undetermined. The authors ran a second PCR of 7 to 11 cycles using a sample-barcoded 5' primer and a J-beta primer mix. Through a template-switch adaptor with 12 random nucleotides, each cDNA molecule received a tag. TCRdb re-derived calls from the 5' RACE reads in MiXCR, one entry per CDR3 protein. Of around 750,000 distinct CDR3 sequences in the sample, 53% are singletons; the top ten hold about 38%. The data stem from a study of blood T cells in healthy people across ages. Findings of the study overall: Compared with aged donors, long-lived donors showed fewer expanded clones, suggesting selection. The study found TCR beta diversity correlated strongly with naive T cell percentage.

The donors, aged about 6 to 90, were healthy Caucasians from Russia. The germline V and J ends were trimmed by 6 bases and 3 bases, with 22 bases remaining between them. CDR1 SGHKS and CDR2 YYEKEE come from the germline V gene (reference sequence). The CDR3 is made up of 17 amino acids. The sample taken for sequencing was blood. This receptor was identified in a man older than 75 in good health. This rearrangement joins TRBV5-5 to TRBJ2-1, with D perhaps TRBD1 or TRBD2 (6 bases each). CDR3 coding DNA: TGTGCCAGCACTACGGCCGGGGGCGGGAAGGGCTACAATGAGCAGTTCTTC. Protein product: CASTTAGGGKGYNEQFF.